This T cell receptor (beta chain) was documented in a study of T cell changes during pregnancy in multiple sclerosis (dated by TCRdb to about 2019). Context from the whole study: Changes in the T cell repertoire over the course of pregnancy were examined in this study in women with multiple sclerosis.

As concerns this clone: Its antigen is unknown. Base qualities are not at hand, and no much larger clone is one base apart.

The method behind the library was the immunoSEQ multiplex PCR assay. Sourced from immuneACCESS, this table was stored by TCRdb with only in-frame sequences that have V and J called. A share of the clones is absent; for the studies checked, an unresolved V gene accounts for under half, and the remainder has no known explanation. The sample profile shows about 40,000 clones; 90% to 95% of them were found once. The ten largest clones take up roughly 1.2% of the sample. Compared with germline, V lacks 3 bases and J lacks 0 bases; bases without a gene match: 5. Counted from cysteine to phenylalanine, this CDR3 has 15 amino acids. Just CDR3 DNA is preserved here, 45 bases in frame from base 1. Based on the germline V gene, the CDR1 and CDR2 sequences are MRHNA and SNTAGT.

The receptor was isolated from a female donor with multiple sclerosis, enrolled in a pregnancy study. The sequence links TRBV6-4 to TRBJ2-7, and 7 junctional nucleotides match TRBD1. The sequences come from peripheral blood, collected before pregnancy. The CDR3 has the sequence CASSEATGPSYEQYF. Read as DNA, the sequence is TGTGCCAGCAGTGAGGCGACAGGGCCCTCCTACGAGCAGTACTTC.